The rows below give T cell receptor beta chains drawn from one sample of a study of blood T cell repertoires in COVID-19. Repertoires were generated with immunoSEQ multiplex PCR, while TCRdb's copy carries only in-frame clones and drops some. This table has more than 150,000 clones, roughly 79% appearing once. The sequenced material came from peripheral blood. The receptor set was obtained from a woman of 80 years or more with COVID-19, enrolled during active disease. The CDR3 runs from the conserved cysteine through the conserved F or W. The order of the fields is clone size, J gene, D gene, V gene, CDR3 DNA, CDR3 protein. D genes are given only for firm matches. Expanded clones get a size class; other rows say once, few or many, or leave the size out.

clone size: NA; J gene: TRBJ2-6; D gene: TRBD1; V gene: TRBV7-2; CDR3 DNA: TGTGCCAGCAGCCCACAGACAGGGCCTGGGGCCAACGTCCTGACTTTC; CDR3 protein: CASSPQTGPGANVLTF
clone size: NA; J gene: TRBJ2-6; D gene: NA; V gene: TRBV7-9; CDR3 DNA: TGTGCCAGCAGTCCAGGGTTTTCTGGGGCCAACGTCCTGACTTTC; CDR3 protein: CASSPGFSGANVLTF
clone size: NA; J gene: TRBJ2-2; D gene: NA; V gene: TRBV19; CDR3 DNA: TGTGCCAGTACCCGAAAAGAACTAATAACCGGGGAGCTGTTTTTT; CDR3 protein: CASTRKELITGELFF
clone size: NA; J gene: TRBJ1-1; D gene: NA; V gene: TRBV5-6; CDR3 DNA: TGTGCCAGCAGCTTGTACATGAACACTGAAGCTTTCTTT; CDR3 protein: CASSLYMNTEAFF
clone size: few; J gene: TRBJ1-1; D gene: NA; V gene: TRBV12-3/TRBV12-4; CDR3 DNA: TGTGCCAGCAGAGCGGTGAACACTGAAGCTTTCTTT; CDR3 protein: CASRAVNTEAFF
clone size: NA; J gene: TRBJ1-3; D gene: NA; V gene: TRBV2; CDR3 DNA: TGTGCCAGCAGTGAAGCTAATGCTGGAAACACCATATATTTT; CDR3 protein: CASSEANAGNTIYF
clone size: once; J gene: TRBJ1-4; D gene: TRBD1; V gene: TRBV2; CDR3 DNA: TGTGCCAGCAGTGAAGACAGGGGTTGGGAAAAACTGTTTTTT; CDR3 protein: CASSEDRGWEKLFF
clone size: NA; J gene: TRBJ1-1; D gene: NA; V gene: TRBV7-9; CDR3 DNA: TGTGCCAGCAGCTTAGAGACAGGCGGTGAAGCTTTCTTT; CDR3 protein: CASSLETGGEAFF
clone size: NA; J gene: TRBJ2-1; D gene: NA; V gene: TRBV7-6; CDR3 DNA: TGTGCCAGCAGCTCCACCTTTGGGGCCGGGAATGAGCAGTTCTTC; CDR3 protein: CASSSTFGAGNEQFF
clone size: NA; J gene: TRBJ2-3; D gene: NA; V gene: TRBV9; CDR3 DNA: TGTGCCAGCAGCGTTGGGTACAGTAGCACAGATACGCAGTATTTT; CDR3 protein: CASSVGYSSTDTQYF
clone size: NA; J gene: TRBJ1-1; D gene: NA; V gene: TRBV10-3; CDR3 DNA: TGTGCCATCAGTAGAGAGGGAACGGAGGATGAAGCTTTCTTT; CDR3 protein: CAISREGTEDEAFF
clone size: NA; J gene: TRBJ2-7; D gene: NA; V gene: TRBV24-1; CDR3 DNA: TGTGCCACCAGTGACTCCGGACAGCTTGGGGGTTACGAGCAGTACTTC; CDR3 protein: CATSDSGQLGGYEQYF
clone size: NA; J gene: TRBJ2-5; D gene: NA; V gene: TRBV11-3; CDR3 DNA: TGTGCCAGCAGCTTGGAGGGTCGGGAGACCCAGTACTTC; CDR3 protein: CASSLEGRETQYF
clone size: NA; J gene: TRBJ1-1; D gene: NA; V gene: TRBV6-5; CDR3 DNA: TGTGCCAGCAGTTACTCAGTGGGGGGGTATGGCGAAGCTTTCTTT; CDR3 protein: CASSYSVGGYGEAFF
clone size: NA; J gene: TRBJ1-1; D gene: TRBD1; V gene: TRBV10-3; CDR3 DNA: TGTGCCGTCGGGCAGGGGGCCGGGACTGAAGCTTTCTTT; CDR3 protein: CAVGQGAGTEAFF
clone size: NA; J gene: TRBJ2-7; D gene: TRBD2; V gene: TRBV7-2; CDR3 DNA: TGTGCCAGCAGCCTCGGGGGGGCACGGCAGTACTTC; CDR3 protein: CASSLGGARQYF
clone size: NA; J gene: TRBJ2-2; D gene: TRBD2; V gene: TRBV28; CDR3 DNA: TGTGCCAGCAGTTTGCGGGAGAGGGGCGGGGAGCTGTTTTTT; CDR3 protein: CASSLRERGGELFF
clone size: NA; J gene: TRBJ2-5; D gene: TRBD2; V gene: TRBV6-1; CDR3 DNA: TGTGCCAGCAGTGAAGAGGACTGGACTAGCGGGAGGGTCCAAGAGACCCAGTACTTC; CDR3 protein: CASSEEDWTSGRVQETQYF
clone size: NA; J gene: TRBJ2-3; D gene: TRBD1; V gene: TRBV5-1; CDR3 DNA: TGCGCCAGCAGCCCGTTGGGGGACAGCTACACAGATACGCAGTATTTT; CDR3 protein: CASSPLGDSYTDTQYF
clone size: NA; J gene: TRBJ1-3; D gene: NA; V gene: TRBV4-1; CDR3 DNA: TGCGCCAGCAGCCAATGGCAGGGCCGGGACACCATATATTTT; CDR3 protein: CASSQWQGRDTIYF
clone size: NA; J gene: TRBJ2-7; D gene: TRBD2; V gene: TRBV4-2; CDR3 DNA: TGTGCCAGCAGCCATGGACTAGCGGGCGAGCAGTACTTC; CDR3 protein: CASSHGLAGEQYF
clone size: few; J gene: TRBJ2-7; D gene: NA; V gene: TRBV5-1; CDR3 DNA: TGCGCCAGCAGCTTGGCTAGTTCCTACGAGCAGTACTTC; CDR3 protein: CASSLASSYEQYF
clone size: NA; J gene: TRBJ2-7; D gene: NA; V gene: TRBV11-3; CDR3 DNA: TGTGCCAGCAGCTTAAGCGGGCTCTCCTACGAGCAGTACTTC; CDR3 protein: CASSLSGLSYEQYF
clone size: NA; J gene: TRBJ2-3; D gene: NA; V gene: TRBV15; CDR3 DNA: TGTGCCACCAGCCGACAGGTCTATCCAGATACGCAGTATTTT; CDR3 protein: CATSRQVYPDTQYF
clone size: NA; J gene: TRBJ2-6; D gene: NA; V gene: TRBV7-2; CDR3 DNA: TGTGCCAGCAGCCCCACGTGGAGCTCTGGGGCCAACGTCCTGACTTTC; CDR3 protein: CASSPTWSSGANVLTF
clone size: NA; J gene: TRBJ2-3; D gene: TRBD2; V gene: TRBV5-1; CDR3 DNA: TGCGCCAGCAGCAGCGCTAGCGGGAGGGCCTCGACAGATACGCAGTATTTT; CDR3 protein: CASSSASGRASTDTQYF
clone size: NA; J gene: TRBJ1-5; D gene: NA; V gene: TRBV19; CDR3 DNA: TGTGCCACCTCATTGGGGGGGCATCAGCCCCAGCATTTT; CDR3 protein: CATSLGGHQPQHF
clone size: NA; J gene: TRBJ1-2; D gene: NA; V gene: TRBV2; CDR3 DNA: TGTGCCAGCAGTGAAAGGAGGACTAACTATGGCTACACCTTC; CDR3 protein: CASSERRTNYGYTF
clone size: NA; J gene: TRBJ1-2; D gene: TRBD1; V gene: TRBV11-2; CDR3 DNA: TGTGCCAGCAGCTTAGGAACCGGACAGGGCAGCTATGGCTACACCTTC; CDR3 protein: CASSLGTGQGSYGYTF
clone size: NA; J gene: TRBJ2-5; D gene: NA; V gene: TRBV5-1; CDR3 DNA: TGCGCCAGCAGCTTGGGGGACACCCAAGAGACCCAGTACTTC; CDR3 protein: CASSLGDTQETQYF
clone size: NA; J gene: TRBJ1-2; D gene: NA; V gene: TRBV4-1; CDR3 DNA: TGCGCCAGCAGCCAAGAAGCCACCCTCGCGGGACCGTTAGCTAACTATGGCTACACCTTC; CDR3 protein: CASSQEATLAGPLANYGYTF
clone size: NA; J gene: TRBJ1-2; D gene: TRBD1; V gene: TRBV19; CDR3 DNA: TGTGCCAGTAGTATAAGGGACAGTCATTATGGCTACACCTTC; CDR3 protein: CASSIRDSHYGYTF
clone size: few; J gene: TRBJ1-1; D gene: NA; V gene: TRBV5-1; CDR3 DNA: TGCGCCAGCAGCTTTAACAGAAACACTGAAGCTTTCTTT; CDR3 protein: CASSFNRNTEAFF
clone size: NA; J gene: TRBJ1-2; D gene: NA; V gene: TRBV6-1; CDR3 DNA: TGTGCCAGCAGTAGCGCGGAGCACTATGGCTACACCTTC; CDR3 protein: CASSSAEHYGYTF
clone size: NA; J gene: TRBJ2-2; D gene: NA; V gene: TRBV9; CDR3 DNA: TGTGCCAGCAGCGTAGTAGCAGGGGCCTCCGGGGAGCTGTTTTTT; CDR3 protein: CASSVVAGASGELFF
clone size: NA; J gene: TRBJ2-7; D gene: NA; V gene: TRBV6-5; CDR3 DNA: TGTGCCAGCAGAATGGACTTAACGCCCTCCTACGAGCAGTACTTC; CDR3 protein: CASRMDLTPSYEQYF
clone size: few; J gene: TRBJ1-2; D gene: TRBD1; V gene: TRBV7-6; CDR3 DNA: TGTGCCAGCAGCCCAGGGGGCCGAAGGCGGATTAACTATGGCTACACCTTC; CDR3 protein: CASSPGGRRRINYGYTF
clone size: NA; J gene: TRBJ2-7; D gene: TRBD2; V gene: TRBV10-3; CDR3 DNA: TGTGCCATCAGTGAGTCGTCTAGCGGGAAAATCTACGAGCAGTACTTC; CDR3 protein: CAISESSSGKIYEQYF
clone size: NA; J gene: TRBJ1-3; D gene: NA; V gene: TRBV19; CDR3 DNA: TGTGCCAGTAGTATGTTCATCTCTGGAAACACCATATATTTT; CDR3 protein: CASSMFISGNTIYF
clone size: once; J gene: TRBJ1-5; D gene: TRBD1; V gene: TRBV6-1; CDR3 DNA: TGTGCCAGCAGTGACACCAGGGGGTATCAGCCCCAGCATTTT; CDR3 protein: CASSDTRGYQPQHF
clone size: few; J gene: TRBJ2-7; D gene: TRBD2; V gene: TRBV9; CDR3 DNA: TGTGCCAGCAGCGTAGGACTAGCGAATTACGAGCAGTACTTC; CDR3 protein: CASSVGLANYEQYF
clone size: few; J gene: TRBJ2-5; D gene: NA; V gene: TRBV5-1; CDR3 DNA: TGCGCCAGCAGTCCGGGATGGAAGGAGACCCAGTACTTC; CDR3 protein: CASSPGWKETQYF
clone size: NA; J gene: TRBJ2-7; D gene: TRBD1; V gene: TRBV7-2; CDR3 DNA: TGTGCCAGCAGCTTAGGGGGACAGGGGTACGAGCAGTACTTC; CDR3 protein: CASSLGGQGYEQYF
clone size: NA; J gene: TRBJ2-7; D gene: TRBD1; V gene: TRBV6-5; CDR3 DNA: TGTGCCACTTCGACAGGGCCCCACGAGCAGTACTTC; CDR3 protein: CATSTGPHEQYF
clone size: few; J gene: TRBJ1-5; D gene: NA; V gene: TRBV2; CDR3 DNA: TGTGCCAGCAGTGACTTGCAGGGTTTGGGTCAGCCCCAGCATTTT; CDR3 protein: CASSDLQGLGQPQHF
clone size: few; J gene: TRBJ1-5; D gene: NA; V gene: TRBV7-9; CDR3 DNA: TGTGCCAGCAGTCATTCGGGACAAAGCAATCAGCCCCAGCATTTT; CDR3 protein: CASSHSGQSNQPQHF
clone size: NA; J gene: TRBJ1-3; D gene: TRBD1; V gene: TRBV2; CDR3 DNA: TGTGCCAGCAGCTACCAGACAGGGACTGGAAACACCATATATTTT; CDR3 protein: CASSYQTGTGNTIYF
clone size: few; J gene: TRBJ1-6; D gene: TRBD1; V gene: TRBV6-5; CDR3 DNA: TGTGCCAGCACCACCGGGACAGGGTTTAATTCACCCCTCCACTTT; CDR3 protein: CASTTGTGFNSPLHF
clone size: NA; J gene: TRBJ2-5; D gene: TRBD2; V gene: TRBV29-1; CDR3 DNA: TGCAGCGTTGAAGCGGGACTAGCGCAAGCCCAGTACTTC; CDR3 protein: CSVEAGLAQAQYF
clone size: NA; J gene: TRBJ2-1; D gene: TRBD2; V gene: TRBV7-9; CDR3 DNA: TGTGCCAGCAGCTCTCTAGCGGGGGGGTTGAATGAGCAGTTCTTC; CDR3 protein: CASSSLAGGLNEQFF
clone size: many; J gene: TRBJ2-2; D gene: NA; V gene: TRBV6-5; CDR3 DNA: TGTGCCAGCAGCTCGGGACACGCCGGAACCGGGGAGCTGTTTTTT; CDR3 protein: CASSSGHAGTGELFF
clone size: NA; J gene: TRBJ2-7; D gene: TRBD2; V gene: TRBV4-2; CDR3 DNA: TGTGCCAGCAGCCCCTTAGCGGGAGGAGGCTACGAGCAGTACTTC; CDR3 protein: CASSPLAGGGYEQYF